Below are 22 T cell receptor beta chains sequenced from a single sample in a study of shared clonotypes between healthy human individuals. Assay used: immunoSEQ multiplex PCR; TCRdb lists only in-frame clones, some missing. The data contain about 1.9 million clones, around 93% of them singletons. Selected positively for CCR7 and CD45RO-negative, naive CD8 cells excluded terminally differentiated effector memory CD45RA+ cells. Material for sequencing was naive CD8+ T cells from PBMCs. The receptors were gathered from a man between 18 and 29 years old in good health. Some clones in this sample may be carry-over from other donors' samples.

This chain connects TRBV7-9 to TRBJ2-7; 8 bases align to TRBD1. V lost 4 bases, J lost 3 bases, and 2 bases stayed unmatched. The CDR3 totals 13 residues. CDR1 is SEHNR, CDR2 FQNEAQ, per germline (reference sequence). The CDR3 region is CASSSGQVYEQYF. The CDR3 DNA follows: TGTGCCAGCAGCTCGGGACAGGTCTACGAGCAGTACTTC.

This rearrangement joins TRBV28 to TRBJ2-7, with D possibly matching TRBD1 (5 bases). CDR1 MDHEN and CDR2 SYDVKM come from the germline V gene. There are 15 residues in the CDR3. Trimming stripped 5 bases from V and 2 bases from J, with 16 bases between. The CDR3 region has the DNA TGTGCCAGCAGTCTAAAACAGGTCGCAACCTACGAGCAGTACTTC. Its translation: CASSLKQVATYEQYF.

The V gene is TRBV9, the J gene TRBJ2-2; weak D call: TRBD2 (5 bases). Germline CDR1 reads SGDLS; CDR2 reads YYNGEE. The CDR3 is made up of 19 amino acids. The V end lost 3 bases, the J end lost 4 bases, and 25 bases lay between the germline ends. This CDR3 is CASSESSGEDSSPTGELFF. The CDR3 bases are TGTGCCAGCAGCGAAAGTAGTGGAGAGGACTCTAGCCCCACCGGGGAGCTGTTTTTT.

The chain links TRBV6-1 to TRBJ2-7, with TRBD2 as a possible D gene (6 bases). The CDR3 extends over 15 amino acids. With 2 bases removed from V and 0 bases from J, the gap between germline ends came to 11 bases. CDR1 MNHNS and CDR2 SASEGT come from the germline V gene. This CDR3 is CASSERLARSYEQYF. The CDR3 nucleotides are TGTGCCAGCAGTGAAAGGCTAGCGCGCTCCTACGAGCAGTACTTC.

The V call is TRBV11-3, the J call TRBJ2-5; the D gene is possibly TRBD1 (5 bases). In germline, CDR1 is SGHNT, CDR2 YENEEA. This CDR3 is 15 amino acids long. V lost 4 bases and J 4 bases, leaving 16 bases between the germline ends. The CDR3: CASSYSFDSVETQYF. The DNA for the CDR3 is TGTGCCAGCAGCTACTCGTTTGACAGTGTAGAGACCCAGTACTTC.

The chain recombines TRBV9 with TRBJ2-3; TRBD1 aligns across 8 bases. The V gene's germline CDR1 is SGDLS and CDR2 YYNGEE. This CDR3 contains 15 residues. The V and J ends lost 6 bases and 4 bases, in that order; junction bases with no gene match: 10. The CDR3 sequence is CASTAATGVSDTQYF. The CDR3, as DNA: TGTGCCAGCACCGCAGCGACAGGGGTCTCAGATACGCAGTATTTT.

This clone was detected only once. The chain carries TRBV27 and TRBJ2-4; D unclear. Germline loops: CDR1 MNHEY, CDR2 SMNVEV (reference sequence). The CDR3 covers 13 residues. Trimming took 4 bases from V and 7 from J, leaving 11 bases between them. This CDR3 reads CASSYGIGNIQYF. The CDR3 coding sequence is TGTGCCAGCAGTTATGGGATCGGTAACATTCAGTACTTC.

The chain couples TRBV28 to TRBJ2-5; 7 nucleotides align to TRBD1. After removal of 6 bases from V and 0 bases from J, the junction contained 10 bases not matched to a gene. The CDR3 runs 16 residues. CDR1 MDHEN and CDR2 SYDVKM come from the germline V gene. The CDR3 DNA reads TGTGCCAGCAGCCTTTCCGGGACAGCCTACCAAGAGACCCAGTACTTC. It codes for CASSLSGTAYQETQYF.

About this clone: The same CDR3 also results from other DNA sequences found in this sample. The genes are TRBV27 and TRBJ2-3, with D unclear. The CDR3 is 12 residues long. Trimming pared 8 bases from V and 6 bases from J, leaving 12 bases between. Germline assignment: CDR1 MNHEY and CDR2 SMNVEV (reference sequence). The CDR3 loop is CASSPSADTQYF. The CDR3 region has the DNA TGTGCCAGCTCGCCCTCCGCCGATACGCAGTATTTT.

This chain connects TRBV4-3 to TRBJ2-1; TRBD1 aligns across 7 bases. Germline V gene lookup returns CDR1 LGHNA and CDR2 YSLEER. Trimming cost V 1 base and J 6 bases; bases outside gene matches: 12. This CDR3 has 17 residues. The CDR3 DNA follows: TGCGCCAGCAGCCAAGTCTCCTTAAGACAGGGTCCCAATGAGCAGTTCTTC. Its protein product is CASSQVSLRQGPNEQFF.

In this sample, this clone turned up once. The gene calls are TRBV27 and TRBJ2-3; D unclear. CDR3 length equals 13 residues. The germline gives CDR1 MNHEY, CDR2 SMNVEV (reference sequence). Trimming stripped 5 bases from V and 0 bases from J, with 6 bases between. The CDR3 DNA reads as TGTGCCAGCAGTCCGCTAAGCACAGATACGCAGTATTTT. Encoded protein: CASSPLSTDTQYF.

The rearrangement joins TRBV7-6 to TRBJ2-1; 9 bases are a match to TRBD2. Trimming took 0 bases from V and 3 from J; bases not matched to a gene: 9. The CDR3 is made up of 18 amino acids. Germline CDR1 reads SGHVS; CDR2 reads FNYEAQ. The CDR3 spells CASSLAVAGGQYYNEQFF. CDR3 coding DNA: TGTGCCAGCAGCTTAGCGGTGGCGGGAGGGCAGTACTACAATGAGCAGTTCTTC.

This chain connects TRBV27 to TRBJ2-1, with 7 bases fitting TRBD1. The ends lost 2 bases at V and 0 bases at J; junction bases unmatched: 4. Per the germline V gene, CDR1 is MNHEY and CDR2 is SMNVEV (reference sequence). The CDR3 sequence is 16 residues long. CDR3 protein: CASSLGTDSSYNEQFF. The CDR3 DNA is TGTGCCAGCAGTTTAGGGACAGACAGCTCCTACAATGAGCAGTTCTTC.

The chain carries TRBV27 and TRBJ2-4; 8 nucleotides align to TRBD1. The CDR3 runs to 13 residues. Germline CDR1 MNHEY, CDR2 SMNVEV (reference sequence). DNA of the CDR3: TGTGAGGTGGGAGACAGGGGTCTAAACATTCAGTACTTC. It encodes CEVGDRGLNIQYF.

The CDR3 loop reads CASSVEGSPNGDEQFF. The CDR3 bases are TGTGCCAGCAGCGTAGAGGGGTCCCCCAATGGAGATGAGCAGTTCTTC. The rearrangement uses TRBV9 and TRBJ2-1; D may be TRBD1 (5 bases). The CDR3 consists of 16 residues. In germline, CDR1 is SGDLS, CDR2 YYNGEE. V lost 0 bases, J lost 8 bases, and 18 bases lay in between.

The chain links TRBV19 to TRBJ1-1; a weak D match, TRBD1 (5 bases). CDR3 length equals 15 residues. V lost 3 bases and J 1 base, leaving 12 bases between the germline ends. Germline V lookup: CDR1 LNHDA, CDR2 SQIVND (reference sequence). The CDR3 region is CASSISGRGNTEAFF. In nucleotides, the CDR3 is TGTGCCAGTAGTATCTCGGGGCGCGGGAACACTGAAGCTTTCTTT.

This clone was recorded once. The V and J genes are TRBV2 and TRBJ1-3; no reliable D call. CDR3 size: 12 residues. The ends were cut back, 4 bases at V and 9 bases at J, with 10 bases in the middle. Germline V gene sequence: CDR1 SNHLY, CDR2 FYNNEI. The CDR3 protein is CASSVVRGTIYF. The CDR3 coding sequence is TGTGCCAGCAGTGTTGTCCGGGGCACCATATATTTT.

The chain couples TRBV7-3 to TRBJ2-3; tentatively, D is TRBD1 or TRBD2 (6 bases each). Germline CDR1 is SGHTA and CDR2 is FQGTGA. CDR3 length equals 16 residues. The V gene lost 5 bases and the J gene lost 6 bases, with 21 bases spanning the gap. CDR3 in DNA: TGTGCCAGCAGCCAGAGTGACGGGGGCCCAGGGGATACGCAGTATTTT. Translated: CASSQSDGGPGDTQYF.

This chain connects TRBV28 to TRBJ2-7; the D is unclear. Germline CDR1 and CDR2: MDHEN and SYDVKM. V shed 2 bases and J shed 4 bases, with 6 bases lying between them. This CDR3 region has 12 residues. CDR3 nucleotide sequence: TGTGCCAGCAGTTTAAGGCGGTACGAGCAGTACTTC. It yields the protein CASSLRRYEQYF.

To note about this clone: One base away lies a much larger clone, so this may be a sequencing read error. The chain is built from TRBV6-6 and TRBJ2-7; no clear D. CDR3 size: 11 residues. The germline V and J ends were trimmed by 5 bases and 0 bases, with 2 bases remaining between them. Germline V gene lookup returns CDR1 MNHNY and CDR2 SVGAGI (reference sequence). The CDR3 reads CASSISYEQYF. Written as DNA, the CDR3 is TGTGCCAGCAGTATCTCCTACGAGCAGTACTTC.

The chain uses TRBV2 and TRBJ2-5, with 9 bases that match TRBD2. Germline V gives CDR1 SNHLY, CDR2 FYNNEI. CDR3 length equals 14 residues. V shed 7 bases, J shed 5 bases, and the junction held 8 bases outside the gene matches. The CDR3 here is CASIIKREEETQYF. CDR3 bases: TGTGCCAGCATAATTAAGCGGGAGGAGGAGACCCAGTACTTC. The whole variable domain, remainder taken from reference TRBV2 and TRBJ2-5, is EPEVTQTPSHQVTQMGQEVILRCVPISNHLYFYWYRQILGQKVEFLVSFYNNEISEKSEIFDDQFSVERPDGSNFTLKIRSTKLEDSAMYFCASIIKREEETQYFGPGTRLLVL.

The chain employs TRBV9 and TRBJ1-1, with TRBD1 as a possible D gene (5 bases). The germline V and J ends were trimmed by 7 bases and 1 base, with 11 bases remaining between them. From germline, CDR1 is SGDLS and CDR2 YYNGEE. The CDR3 is 13 amino acids. Written as DNA, the CDR3 is TGTGCCAGCGGGGGTAGCCGGAACACTGAAGCTTTCTTT. It encodes CASGGSRNTEAFF. The full variable domain, rest sourced from reference TRBV9 and TRBJ1-1, is DSGVTQTPKHLITATGQRVTLRCSPRSGDLSVYWYQQSLDQGLQFLIQYYNGEERAKGNILERFSAQQFPDLHSELNLSSLELGDSALYFCASGGSRNTEAFFGQGTRLTVV.